Listed here are 9 T cell receptor beta chains from one sample, sequenced in a study of T cells after yellow fever vaccination (dated by TCRdb to the late 2010s). The treatment or condition label corresponds to: live attenuated yellow fever vaccine strain. The library was generated by 5' RACE. Sequencing was carried out with an Illumina HiSeq 2500. TCRdb reanalyzed the raw reads on its own, using fastp at Q25 for trimming and MiXCR for clone calling, and kept in-frame beta chains. All rows with the same CDR3 protein become a single entry with the most common DNA and genes. This sample holds about 580,000 distinct CDR3 sequences; 17% were observed only once. The ten largest account for approximately 15% of the sample. Sequenced material: PBMCs, taken less than 6 days after the first yellow fever vaccination. All receptors derive from a man aged 18 to 35 who received the YFV17D yellow fever vaccine.

The sample holds a few counts of this clonotype. The gene calls are TRBV19 and TRBJ2-3, with 9 nucleotides matching TRBD1. CDR1 is LNHDA, CDR2 SQIVND, per germline (reference sequence). Trimming at V came to 3 bases and at J to 3 bases, leaving 7 bases not matched to a gene. This CDR3 comprises 16 residues. Here the CDR3 DNA reads TGTGCCAGTAGTATCGGGACAGGGTTTGGAACAGATACGCAGTATTTT. This encodes CASSIGTGFGTDTQYF.

The table lists this clonotype with a few counts. This chain uses TRBV12-3 or TRBV12-4 with TRBJ2-7; 13 bases map to TRBD2. The CDR3 extends over 15 amino acids. Trimming removed 5 bases from V and 4 bases from J; junction bases left unmatched: 5. CDR3 region: CASSPGLAGEYEQYV. The CDR3 coding sequence is TGTGCCAGCAGTCCAGGACTAGCGGGGGAATACGAGCAGTACGTC.

This chain links TRBV5-1 with TRBJ2-1; 12 nucleotides match TRBD2. This CDR3 contains 16 residues. J was trimmed by 9 bases and V by 0 bases; bases with no gene match: 7. Germline CDR1 and CDR2: SGHRS and YFSETQ. The CDR3 loop is CASSLVGRTSGVEQFF. CDR3 coding DNA: TGCGCCAGCAGCTTGGTTGGCCGGACTAGCGGGGTTGAGCAGTTCTTC.

The chain uses TRBV6-1 and TRBJ1-6, with D possibly matching TRBD1 (5 bases). Germline V gives CDR1 MNHNS, CDR2 SASEGT. V was shortened by 4 bases and J by 6 bases, with 10 bases between the two germline ends. This CDR3 is 14 amino acids long. The CDR3 loop reads CASSGDLTNSPLHF. The CDR3 nucleotides are TGTGCCAGCAGTGGGGACTTGACTAATTCACCCCTCCACTTT.

The chain recombines TRBV7-2 with TRBJ2-1; perhaps TRBD2 as D (6 bases). V was trimmed by 5 bases and J by 3 bases, leaving 14 bases between them. The germline V gene has CDR1 SGHTA and CDR2 FQGNSA. The CDR3 is made up of 15 amino acids. The CDR3 coding sequence is TGTGCCAGCAGCCCCCCTGGGCGGGGCTACAATGAGCAGTTCTTC. This translates into CASSPPGRGYNEQFF.

This clonotype has just a few counts. V gene TRBV4-1 combines with J gene TRBJ1-1; 9 nucleotides match TRBD1. V shed 7 bases, J shed 4 bases, and the junction held 7 bases outside the gene matches. This CDR3 is built from 14 residues. The germline V gene encodes CDR1 MGHRA and CDR2 YSYEKL. The DNA for the CDR3 is TGCGCCAGCAACCTCGGACAGGGGAGCACTGAAGCTTTCTTT. It is translated as CASNLGQGSTEAFF.

This clonotype showed up just a few times. V is TRBV7-8 and J is TRBJ2-3; D might be TRBD1 (6 bases). CDR3 length: 15 residues. Trimming took off 4 bases at V and 3 bases at J, with 14 bases between the two ends. The germline CDR1 and CDR2 sequences are SGHVS and FQNEAQ. The CDR3 DNA reads as TGTGCCAGCAGCTCCGCGCCAAGGGGGACAGATACGCAGTATTTT. Protein: CASSSAPRGTDTQYF. Supplemented by reference TRBV7-8 and TRBJ2-3, the full variable domain reads GAGVSQSPRYKVAKRGQDVALRCDPISGHVSLFWYQQALGQGPEFLTYFQNEAQLDKSGLPSDRFFAERPEGSVSTLKIQRTQQEDSAVYLCASSSAPRGTDTQYFGPGTRLTVL.

V and J are TRBV12-3 or TRBV12-4 and TRBJ2-1; D call uncertain. The CDR3 is 15 residues long. The ends were cut back, 3 bases at V and 0 bases at J, with 9 bases in the middle. The CDR3 protein is CASSFDGPSYNEQFF. CDR3 nucleotides: TGTGCCAGCAGTTTCGACGGGCCCTCCTACAATGAGCAGTTCTTC.

This clonotype turned up a few times. This rearrangement joins TRBV12-3 or TRBV12-4 to TRBJ2-2; 9 nucleotides match TRBD1. The ends lost 3 bases at V and 5 bases at J; junction bases unmatched: 4. CDR3 length: 15 residues. As DNA, the CDR3 is TGTGCCAGCAGTTTCATAGGACAGGGGACCGGGGAGCTGTTTTTT. Translating it yields CASSFIGQGTGELFF.